The present T cell receptor (beta chain) was sequenced within a study of response to subunit inactivated influenza vaccine. Study-wide results and caveats: A suggestion made by the authors is that each seasonal influenza vaccination recruits few new T cells.

The CDR3 consists of 12 residues. Per germline, CDR1 KGHDR and CDR2 SFDVKD. Trimming cost V 2 bases and J 6 bases, with 4 bases left between them. This clonotype came up a few times. Antigen unknown. MiXCR, applied by TCRdb to the RT-PCR reads, yields one record per CDR3 protein. Of approximately 530,000 distinct CDR3 sequences detected, around 7.9% appear once; the ten largest clones hold around 13%. The source material was PBMCs from blood, sampled roughly 24 months after vaccination. The V and J genes are TRBV24-1 and TRBJ2-1; no clear D. This receptor was identified in a man between 45 and 75 years old who received an inactivated influenza vaccine. As DNA, the CDR3 is TGTGCCACCAGTGATTATCCCAATGAGCAGTTCTTC. Translation: CATSDYPNEQFF.